The entry below describes one T cell receptor beta chain. This clone has just a few counts. The antigen it binds to is not known. Base qualities are not provided; no much larger clone lies one nucleotide away. Counted from cysteine to phenylalanine, this CDR3 has 16 amino acids. Only CDR3 DNA is held: 48 bases, read in frame from base 1. From a lookup of the germline V gene (reference sequence), CDR1 and CDR2 are WNHNN and SYGVQD. The junction shows trimming of 4 bases on V and 4 bases on J, and the gene matches do not reach 6 bases of it. Enrolling through a virtual design, the prospective study's participants ranged in age from roughly 18 to 100 years and lived across roughly 23 United States geographic areas. In the prospective study, cohorts were assigned on the basis of participant-reported clinical history obtained from a screening survey and a study questionnaire. In the prospective study, whole blood, serum and a nasopharyngeal or oropharyngeal swab were collected from each participant by mobile phlebotomists. Additional blood draws and questionnaires over an approximately two-month period could optionally be provided by prospective study participants. Prospective study blood samples were shipped either frozen or at room temperature before DNA extraction.

TCRbeta CDR3 regions were amplified from genomic DNA using the immunoSEQ Assay, a bias-controlled multiplex PCR. In the authors' own workflow: The number of nucleated cells in each sample was estimated by amplification of reference gene primers within the assay. To quantify the absolute abundance of each unique TCRbeta CDR3 rearrangement, sequence reads were collapsed and filtered. For each sample, productive Simpson clonality was calculated as the square root of Simpson's diversity index over productive rearrangements. The immuneACCESS repertoire file appears here via TCRdb, limited to in-frame rearrangements. These files lack a portion of the clones; in checked studies, under half of the deficit traces to unresolved V genes, and the cause of the others is not known. V and J calls and clone size are as listed in that table; D and trimming were resolved from the DNA. The sample table shows around 250,000 clones, and approximately 90% are seen once. The top ten hold approximately 1.2% of the sample.

This entry belongs to a study of blood T cell repertoires in COVID-19 (dated by TCRdb to about 2020). General notes on the study: Collaborator samples came from the United States, Italy and Spain and covered acute and convalescent phases of COVID-19. The prospective study material was composed of cDNA or gDNA derived from T cells, B-cell-depleted T cells, or PBMCs. Subjects who had been exposed to COVID-19, were actively infected with it, or had recovered from it provided the deeply sampled blood TCRbeta repertoires that made up the dataset. The repertoires were released in a freely available public database meant as a resource for research on the immune response to SARS-CoV-2. Samples came from the ongoing ImmuneRACE study (first 160 participants) plus 1,254 subjects from 6 global collaborators. Sample metadata almost always included a de-identified subject ID, COVID-19 status, age in years and sex. HLA class I and class II types, where available, came from metadata supplied by the sample provider rather than from assay-based typing.

Study-wide conclusions, independent of this receptor: Clinical and demographic metadata were provided uncurated, with the amount varying by source and participant.

The chain joins TRBV10-1 to TRBJ2-1; TRBD1 aligns with 11 central bases. Sequences were obtained from PBMCs or T cells enriched from blood (not recorded which). This TCR derives from a human donor in a cohort exposed to, infected with or recovered from COVID-19 (not recorded which). The donor label of this sample is uncertain. The CDR3 region reads CASSVSGTGGYNEQFF. The DNA reads TGCGCCAGCAGTGTATCGGGGACAGGGGGTTACAATGAGCAGTTCTTC.